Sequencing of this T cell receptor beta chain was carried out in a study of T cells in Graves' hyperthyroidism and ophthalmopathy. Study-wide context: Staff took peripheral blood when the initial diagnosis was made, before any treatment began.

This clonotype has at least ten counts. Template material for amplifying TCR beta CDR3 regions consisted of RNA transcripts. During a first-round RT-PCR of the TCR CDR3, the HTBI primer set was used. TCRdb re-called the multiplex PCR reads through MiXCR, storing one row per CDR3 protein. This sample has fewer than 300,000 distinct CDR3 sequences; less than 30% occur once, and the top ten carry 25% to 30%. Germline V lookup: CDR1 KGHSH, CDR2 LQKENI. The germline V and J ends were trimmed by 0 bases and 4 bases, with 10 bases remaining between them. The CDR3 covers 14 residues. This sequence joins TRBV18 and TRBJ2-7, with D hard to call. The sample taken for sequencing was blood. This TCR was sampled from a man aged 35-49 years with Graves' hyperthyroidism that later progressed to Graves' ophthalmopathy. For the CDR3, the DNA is TGTGCCAGCTCACCACCGGAATTCCCATACGAGCAGTACTTC. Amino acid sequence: CASSPPEFPYEQYF. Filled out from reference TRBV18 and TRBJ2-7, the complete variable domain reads NAGVMQNPRHLVRRRGQEARLRCSPMKGHSHVYWYRQLPEEGLKFMVYLQKENIIDESGMPKERFSAEFPKEGPSILRIQQVVRGDSAAYFCASSPPEFPYEQYFGPGTRLTVT.